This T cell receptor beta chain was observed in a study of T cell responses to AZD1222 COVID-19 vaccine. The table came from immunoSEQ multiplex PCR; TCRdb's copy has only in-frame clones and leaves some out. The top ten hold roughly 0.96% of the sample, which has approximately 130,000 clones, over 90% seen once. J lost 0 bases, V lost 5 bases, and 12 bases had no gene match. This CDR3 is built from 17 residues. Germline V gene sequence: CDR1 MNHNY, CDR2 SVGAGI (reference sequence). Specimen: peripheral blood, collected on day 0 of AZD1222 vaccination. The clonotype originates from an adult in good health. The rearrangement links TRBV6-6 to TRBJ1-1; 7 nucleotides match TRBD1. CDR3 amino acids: CASSRNPGQRLNTEAFF. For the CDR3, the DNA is TGTGCCAGCAGTCGGAACCCGGGACAGAGATTGAACACTGAAGCTTTCTTT.